The 21 T cell receptor beta chains given below trace back to one sample, sequenced in a study of shared clonotypes between healthy human individuals. Some clones are missing from TCRdb's copy, which holds only in-frame ones; the method was immunoSEQ multiplex PCR. The sample holds roughly 1,500,000 clones, 97% to 99% seen once. Sequenced material: naive CD4+ T cells sorted from blood. Regarding subset: CD45RA+ positively selected. The receptors were gathered from a man younger than 40 in good health.

The chain has TRBV14 and TRBJ2-3, with D unresolved. CDR3 length: 14 amino acids. Per germline, CDR1 SGHDN and CDR2 FVKESK. Trimming stripped 4 bases from V and 4 bases from J, with 12 bases between. The CDR3 region has the DNA TGTGCCAGCAGCCGTGGGCCAACCCCAGATACGCAGTATTTT. This translates into CASSRGPTPDTQYF.

The chain has TRBV27 and TRBJ2-1, with 10 bases lining up with TRBD2. CDR1 is MNHEY, CDR2 SMNVEV, per germline (reference sequence). This CDR3 region has 16 residues. CDR3 in DNA: TGTGCGTCTAGCGGGAGTGGGGGTTTCTCCTACAATGAGCAGTTCTTC. It specifies CASSGSGGFSYNEQFF.

The J gene is TRBJ2-7, the V gene TRBV4-3; 11 nucleotides align to TRBD2. Germline CDR1 LGHNA, CDR2 YSLEER. The trim removed 3 bases at V and 4 bases at J, leaving 8 bases unmatched. The CDR3 sequence is 16 residues long. This CDR3 is CASSQRPGTSGYEQYF. CDR3 coding DNA: TGCGCCAGCAGCCAGAGACCCGGGACTAGCGGTTACGAGCAGTACTTC.

The chain couples TRBV18 to TRBJ2-5; possible D gene TRBD1, 5 bases. Germline V gene sequence: CDR1 KGHSH, CDR2 LQKENI. V lost 6 bases and J lost 2, with 13 bases in between. CDR3 size: 14 residues. CDR3 region: CASSALQGQETQYF. The CDR3 DNA reads as TGTGCCAGCTCTGCCCTTCAGGGACAAGAGACCCAGTACTTC.

This chain uses TRBV28 with TRBJ1-3; D is unresolved. The CDR3 length is 16 residues. Per the germline V gene, CDR1 is MDHEN and CDR2 is SYDVKM. V was shortened by 5 bases and J by 0 bases, with 14 bases between the two germline ends. The CDR3 here is CASSPRGRDSGNTIYF. The DNA for the CDR3 is TGTGCCAGCAGTCCCCGTGGACGGGACTCTGGAAACACCATATATTTT.

This chain uses TRBV13 with TRBJ1-2; 7 nucleotides line up with TRBD1. The CDR3 consists of 17 residues. Germline V gives CDR1 PRHDT, CDR2 FYEKMQ (reference sequence). J gave up 0 bases and V 6 bases, and 13 bases lay outside the gene matches. CDR3 sequence reads: CASRPGTAGLANYGYTF. The CDR3 DNA reads as TGTGCCAGCAGACCCGGGACAGCAGGATTAGCTAACTATGGCTACACCTTC. Drawing the rest from reference TRBV13 and TRBJ1-2, the complete variable domain is AAGVIQSPRHLIKEKRETATLKCYPIPRHDTVYWYQQGPGQDPQFLISFYEKMQSDKGSIPDRFSAQQFSDYHSELNMSSLELGDSALYFCASRPGTAGLANYGYTFGSGTRLTVV.

The chain has TRBV5-1 and TRBJ2-1; D unclear. The V gene lost 3 bases and the J gene lost 3 bases, with 13 bases spanning the gap. Germline loops: CDR1 SGHRS, CDR2 YFSETQ. The CDR3 has 15 amino acids. For the CDR3, the DNA is TGCGCCAGCAGCTCCGTTCCCGATAACTACAATGAGCAGTTCTTC. Amino acid sequence: CASSSVPDNYNEQFF. Together with reference TRBV5-1 and TRBJ2-1, the CDR3 gives the full variable domain: KAGVTQTPRYLIKTRGQQVTLSCSPISGHRSVSWYQQTPGQGLQFLFEYFSETQRNKGNFPGRFSGRQFSNSRSEMNVSTLELGDSALYLCASSSVPDNYNEQFFGPGTRLTVL.

Points on this clone: The same CDR3 can be traced to other DNA sequences in this sample. The chain links TRBV19 to TRBJ2-2; D ambiguous. Germline lookup yields CDR1 LNHDA and CDR2 SQIVND (reference sequence). This CDR3 region has 14 residues. The V end was cut by 5 bases, the J end by 0 bases, with 7 bases between. The CDR3 is CASSSGPNTGELFF. For the CDR3, the DNA is TGTGCCAGTAGTTCAGGTCCGAACACCGGGGAGCTGTTTTTT.

V gene TRBV14 combines with J gene TRBJ1-4, with 10 positions matching TRBD1. With 2 bases clipped from V and 7 bases from J, the junction kept 7 bases outside the gene matches. Germline CDR1 is SGHDN and CDR2 is FVKESK. This CDR3 region has 16 residues. CDR3 sequence reads: CASSQSPGQGSEKLFF. The CDR3 DNA sequence: TGTGCCAGCAGCCAAAGCCCGGGACAGGGGTCTGAAAAACTGTTTTTT.

This chain connects TRBV19 to TRBJ2-3; the D is unclear. V was pared by 2 bases and J by 2 bases, with 8 bases between. Looked up from germline, CDR1 is LNHDA and CDR2 is SQIVND (reference sequence). This CDR3 region has 14 residues. In DNA, the CDR3 is TGTGCCAGTAGTATATACAGAAACACAGATACGCAGTATTTT. This translates into CASSIYRNTDTQYF.

The genes are TRBV29-1 and TRBJ2-3, with no clear D. The CDR3 contains 12 residues. Trimming shortened V by 7 bases and J by 4 bases, and 12 bases separated the two germline ends. Germline CDR1 SQVTM, CDR2 ANQGSEA. This CDR3 is CSARALSDTQYF. The CDR3 DNA sequence: TGCAGCGCCCGGGCCCTTTCAGATACGCAGTATTTT.

Concerning this clone: A read error may account for a junction end that differs from germline. The genes are TRBV2 and TRBJ1-4; possible D gene TRBD1, 5 bases. Germline V gene lookup returns CDR1 SNHLY and CDR2 FYNNEI. The CDR3 extends over 13 amino acids. DNA of the CDR3: TGCGGGGGTCGGGGATCCCTCAATGAAAAACTGTTTTTT. Its protein product is CGGRGSLNEKLFF.

The chain couples TRBV5-4 to TRBJ2-7, with TRBD1 matching 9 bases. The CDR3 is made up of 13 amino acids. The germline gives CDR1 SGHNT, CDR2 YYREEE (reference sequence). The ends lost 4 bases at V and 6 bases at J; junction bases unmatched: 5. CDR3 sequence reads: CASSRDRVGEQYF. The CDR3 coding sequence is TGTGCCAGCAGCCGGGACAGGGTAGGCGAGCAGTACTTC.

This clone was counted only a few times. This rearrangement joins TRBV14 to TRBJ1-2; D is undetermined. The germline CDR1 and CDR2 sequences are SGHDN and FVKESK. Between the trimmed V and J ends, which lost 1 base and 4 bases, there was a span of 7 bases. This CDR3 spans 13 amino acids. This CDR3 reads CASSQGVSYGYTF. The CDR3 coding sequence is TGTGCCAGCAGCCAAGGTGTAAGCTATGGCTACACCTTC.

V is TRBV4-3 and J is TRBJ2-7; 14 nucleotides agree with TRBD2. There are 15 residues in the CDR3. CDR1 and CDR2 from the germline V gene are LGHNA and YSLEER. Unmatched junction bases numbered 5, after V lost 3 bases and J lost 7 bases. CDR3 bases: TGCGCCAGCAGCCATCAGGGACTAGCGGGAGATGAGCAGTACTTC. Translated, it gives CASSHQGLAGDEQYF.

The rearrangement uses TRBV6-1 and TRBJ2-2, with D perhaps TRBD1 or TRBD2 (5 bases each). Germline V gene sequence: CDR1 MNHNS, CDR2 SASEGT. This CDR3 contains 15 residues. Trimming stripped 7 bases from V and 3 bases from J, with 15 bases between. The CDR3 sequence is CASTPVGTHTGELFF. CDR3 DNA sequence: TGTGCCAGCACCCCCGTCGGGACCCACACCGGGGAGCTGTTTTTT.

The gene calls are TRBV5-4 and TRBJ1-1, with TRBD1 matching over 7 bases. CDR3 length: 15 amino acids. Looked up from germline, CDR1 is SGHNT and CDR2 is YYREEE (reference sequence). V lost 0 bases to trimming and J lost 1 base; unmatched junction nucleotides: 3. CDR3 DNA sequence: TGTGCCAGCAGCTTGGCGGGACAGAAGAACACTGAAGCTTTCTTT. This translates into CASSLAGQKNTEAFF.

The chain employs TRBV19 and TRBJ2-7; 12 positions agree with TRBD2. V was pared by 3 bases and J by 4 bases, with 7 bases of the junction left unmatched. This CDR3 is 16 amino acids long. Germline V gene data show CDR1 as LNHDA and CDR2 as SQIVND (reference sequence). CDR3 in DNA: TGTGCCAGTAGTATGCCCGGACTAGCGGGACCTTACGAGCAGTACTTC. Translating it yields CASSMPGLAGPYEQYF. Variable domain in full (rest from reference TRBV19 and TRBJ2-7): DGGITQSPKYLFRKEGQNVTLSCEQNLNHDAMYWYRQDPGQGLRLIYYSQIVNDFQKGDIAEGYSVSREKKESFPLTVTSAQKNPTAFYLCASSMPGLAGPYEQYFGPGTRLTVT.

V usage is TRBV11-1 and J usage is TRBJ1-1, with 7 bases lining up with TRBD1. The V gene's germline CDR1 is SGHAT and CDR2 FQDESV (reference sequence). Losses at the gene ends were 3 bases for V and 1 base for J; bases not matched to a gene: 2. The CDR3 spans 14 residues. This chain's CDR3 is CASSFRDRNTEAFF. The CDR3 DNA is TGTGCCAGCAGCTTCCGGGACAGGAACACTGAAGCTTTCTTT.

The chain is built from TRBV6-5 and TRBJ2-7, with 8 bases aligning to TRBD2. CDR1 MNHEY and CDR2 SVGAGI come from the germline V gene. CDR3 size: 15 residues. V trimming: 7 bases; J trimming: 5 bases; junction bases outside the gene matches: 13. CDR3 loop: CASKRLAGTLHEQYF. The DNA for the CDR3 is TGTGCCAGCAAACGGCTAGCGGGTACATTGCACGAGCAGTACTTC.

This clone has a single count. This chain connects TRBV6-4 to TRBJ1-5, with D maybe TRBD1 (5 bases). Trimming removed 4 bases at V and 1 base at J, with 14 bases between. Germline loops: CDR1 MRHNA, CDR2 SNTAGT. The CDR3 covers 16 residues. As DNA, the CDR3 is TGTGCCAGCAGTGGATTAGACCGGGACAGCAATCAGCCCCAGCATTTT. Residues: CASSGLDRDSNQPQHF.